This TCR beta chain comes out of a study of blood T cell repertoires in COVID-19. Trimming left V 4 bases short and J 9 bases short, with 19 bases between. The CDR3 covers 16 residues. The V gene's germline CDR1 is SEHNR and CDR2 FQNEAQ (reference sequence). Produced via immunoSEQ multiplex PCR; TCRdb's table is partial and in-frame only. The sample lists 250,000 to 300,000 clones; around 90% were seen once. Sequenced material: PBMCs or T cells enriched from blood (not recorded which). The receptor's source is a woman aged 25 to 39 who had recovered from COVID-19. This chain joins TRBV7-9 and TRBJ1-6, with D tentatively TRBD1 (6 bases). The CDR3 is CASSSAIFRGASPLHF. The CDR3 nucleotides read TGTGCCAGCAGCTCCGCAATTTTTCGGGGGGCTTCACCCCTCCACTTT.